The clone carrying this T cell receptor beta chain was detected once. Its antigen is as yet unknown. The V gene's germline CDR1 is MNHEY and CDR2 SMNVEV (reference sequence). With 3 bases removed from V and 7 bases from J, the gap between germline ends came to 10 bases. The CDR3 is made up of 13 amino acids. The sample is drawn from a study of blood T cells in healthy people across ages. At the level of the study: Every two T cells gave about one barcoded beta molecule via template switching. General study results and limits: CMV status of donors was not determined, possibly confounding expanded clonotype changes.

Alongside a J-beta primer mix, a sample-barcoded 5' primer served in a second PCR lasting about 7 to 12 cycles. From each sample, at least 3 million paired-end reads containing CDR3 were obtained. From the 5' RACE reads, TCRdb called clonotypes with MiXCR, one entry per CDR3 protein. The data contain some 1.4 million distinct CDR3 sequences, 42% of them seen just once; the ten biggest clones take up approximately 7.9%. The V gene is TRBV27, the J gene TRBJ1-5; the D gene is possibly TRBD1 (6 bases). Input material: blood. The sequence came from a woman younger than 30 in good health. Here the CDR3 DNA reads TGTGCCAGCAGTTTTAGGGGGGAACAGCCCCAGCATTTT. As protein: CASSFRGEQPQHF.